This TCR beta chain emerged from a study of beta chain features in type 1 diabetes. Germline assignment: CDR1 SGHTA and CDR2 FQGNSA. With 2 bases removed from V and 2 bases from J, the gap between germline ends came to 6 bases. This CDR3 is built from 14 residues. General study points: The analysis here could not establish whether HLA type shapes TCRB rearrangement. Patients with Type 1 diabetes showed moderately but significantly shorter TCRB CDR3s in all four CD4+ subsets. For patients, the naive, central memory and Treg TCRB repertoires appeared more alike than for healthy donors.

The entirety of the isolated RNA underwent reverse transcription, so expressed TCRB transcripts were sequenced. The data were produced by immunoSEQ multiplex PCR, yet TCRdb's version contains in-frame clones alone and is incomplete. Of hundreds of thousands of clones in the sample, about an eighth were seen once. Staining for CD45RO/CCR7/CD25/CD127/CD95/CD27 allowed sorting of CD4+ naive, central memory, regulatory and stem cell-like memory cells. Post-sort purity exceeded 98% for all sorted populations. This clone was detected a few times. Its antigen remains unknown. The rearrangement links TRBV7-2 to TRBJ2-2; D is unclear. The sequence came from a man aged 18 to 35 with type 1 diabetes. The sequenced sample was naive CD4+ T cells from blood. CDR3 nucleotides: TGTGCCAGCAGCTTATTGTCTAACACCGGGGAGCTGTTTTTT. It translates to CASSLLSNTGELFF.